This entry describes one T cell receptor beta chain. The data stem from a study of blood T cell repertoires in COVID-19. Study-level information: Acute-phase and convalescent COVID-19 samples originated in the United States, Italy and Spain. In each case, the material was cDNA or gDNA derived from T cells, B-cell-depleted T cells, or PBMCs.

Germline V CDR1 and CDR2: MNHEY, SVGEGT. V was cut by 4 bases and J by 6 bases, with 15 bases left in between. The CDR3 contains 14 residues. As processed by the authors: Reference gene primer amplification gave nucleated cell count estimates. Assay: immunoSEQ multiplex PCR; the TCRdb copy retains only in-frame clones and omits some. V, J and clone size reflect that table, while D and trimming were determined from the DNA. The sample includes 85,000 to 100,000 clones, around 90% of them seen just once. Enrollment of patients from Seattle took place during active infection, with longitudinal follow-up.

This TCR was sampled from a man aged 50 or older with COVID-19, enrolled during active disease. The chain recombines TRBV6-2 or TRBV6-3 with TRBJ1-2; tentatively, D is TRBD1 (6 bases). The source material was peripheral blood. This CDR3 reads CASSSPGQRDGYTF. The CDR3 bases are TGTGCCAGCAGTTCTCCGGGACAAAGGGATGGCTACACCTTC.